This TCR beta chain came from a study of T cell changes during pregnancy in multiple sclerosis. Produced via immunoSEQ multiplex PCR; TCRdb's table is partial and in-frame only. This repertoire shows about 26,000 clones, about 88% found once; its top ten account for around 17%. This CDR3 contains 13 residues. The V end was cut by 0 bases, the J end by 3 bases, with 3 bases between. CDR1 is SGHRS, CDR2 YFSETQ, per germline. This chain links TRBV5-1 with TRBJ2-2; no reliable D call. The source is a female donor with multiple sclerosis, enrolled in a pregnancy study. The sample in question was CD8+ T cells from peripheral blood mononuclear cells, obtained in the second trimester of pregnancy. The CDR3 is CASSLGDTGELFF. CDR3 coding DNA: TGCGCCAGCAGCTTGGGAGACACCGGGGAGCTGTTTTTT.